The 16 T cell receptor beta chains in this list originate from one sample, sequenced in a study of shared clonotypes between healthy human individuals. Sequencing was performed with immunoSEQ multiplex PCR; in TCRdb, only in-frame clones are kept and a portion is missing. The table shows roughly 700,000 clones, with under 80% occurring only once. The source material was memory CD4+ T cells sorted from blood. Subset reported: CD45RA-negative fraction. The receptors were sampled from a woman aged 25-40 years in good health.

This clone was recorded at least ten times. The chain uses TRBV29-1 and TRBJ2-3, with D possibly being TRBD1 (5 bases). CDR3 size: 15 residues. Germline loops: CDR1 SQVTM, CDR2 ANQGSEA. V was shortened by 5 bases and J by 1 base, with 16 bases between the two germline ends. CDR3 in amino acids: CSVFSGSLGTDTQYF. The DNA of the CDR3 is TGCAGCGTTTTTTCAGGGTCGTTAGGCACAGATACGCAGTATTTT.

The rearrangement uses TRBV7-9 and TRBJ2-3, with 10 bases fitting TRBD2. The length of the CDR3 is 16 residues. Trimming at V came to 2 bases and at J to 4 bases, leaving 6 bases not matched to a gene. Germline lookup yields CDR1 SEHNR and CDR2 FQNEAQ (reference sequence). CDR3 in amino acids: CASSLTLAGVSDTQYF. In DNA form, the CDR3 reads TGTGCCAGCAGCTTAACCCTAGCGGGAGTGTCAGATACGCAGTATTTT.

This clone was counted between two and nine times. The chain joins TRBV10-1 to TRBJ2-1; the D is unclear. Germline assignment: CDR1 WNHNN and CDR2 SYGVQD (reference sequence). V was pared by 6 bases and J by 10 bases, with 19 bases between. This CDR3 comprises 14 residues. The CDR3 nucleotides are TGCGCCAGCAGGCGGAGCGCCGAAGGTGGGGAGCAGTTCTTC. Its protein product is CASRRSAEGGEQFF.

The J gene is TRBJ1-1, the V gene TRBV5-1, with D tentatively TRBD1 (6 bases). The V gene lost 0 bases and the J gene lost 0 bases, with 9 bases spanning the gap. The CDR3 sequence is 15 residues long. Germline V gene data show CDR1 as SGHRS and CDR2 as YFSETQ. Here the CDR3 reads CASSLAPGVNTEAFF. In nucleotides, the CDR3 is TGCGCCAGCAGCTTGGCCCCAGGGGTGAACACTGAAGCTTTCTTT.

This chain's CDR3 is CASSGWDSLTEQYF. The CDR3 bases are TGTGCCAGCTCAGGTTGGGACTCCTTAACCGAGCAGTACTTC. The chain links TRBV2 to TRBJ2-7; tentatively, D is TRBD2 (6 bases). V lost 8 bases and J 6 bases, leaving 20 bases between the germline ends. Germline V lookup: CDR1 SNHLY, CDR2 FYNNEI. This CDR3 contains 14 residues.

This chain joins TRBV6-1 and TRBJ1-5; D possibly corresponds to TRBD1 (6 bases). Germline V lookup: CDR1 MNHNS, CDR2 SASEGT. Trimming removed 4 bases from V and 2 bases from J, with 12 bases in between. The CDR3 length is 15 residues. Here the CDR3 reads CASSGQAPGNQPQHF. CDR3 nucleotides: TGTGCCAGCAGTGGACAGGCCCCCGGCAATCAGCCCCAGCATTTT.

In its sample, this clone was seen once. The chain couples TRBV5-1 to TRBJ2-3; 12 bases align to TRBD2. Germline-derived CDR1 and CDR2 are SGHRS and YFSETQ. The CDR3 spans 21 residues. After removal of 0 bases from V and 2 bases from J, the junction contained 16 bases not matched to a gene. The CDR3 region is CASSLGRLAGDVDLITDTQYF. The DNA for the CDR3 is TGCGCCAGCAGCTTGGGAAGACTAGCGGGAGACGTGGACCTTATCACAGATACGCAGTATTTT.

The J gene is TRBJ1-5, the V gene TRBV28; maybe TRBD1 (6 bases). The CDR3 is 14 residues long. The germline V and J ends were trimmed by 3 bases and 7 bases, with 13 bases remaining between them. CDR1 is MDHEN, CDR2 SYDVKM, per germline. For the CDR3, the DNA is TGTGCCAGCAGTTTGGACAGCACGACCCAGCCCCAGCATTTT. Encoded protein: CASSLDSTTQPQHF.

The chain is built from TRBV19 and TRBJ1-5; D is ambiguous. The V gene lost 6 bases and the J gene lost 4 bases, with 10 bases spanning the gap. Germline V gene lookup returns CDR1 LNHDA and CDR2 SQIVND (reference sequence). The CDR3 loop spans 13 amino acids. CDR3 DNA sequence: TGTGCCAGTAGCTTACAGCTAAATCAGCCCCAGCATTTT. Encoded protein: CASSLQLNQPQHF. Full variable domain (rest looked up from reference TRBV19 and TRBJ1-5): DGGITQSPKYLFRKEGQNVTLSCEQNLNHDAMYWYRQDPGQGLRLIYYSQIVNDFQKGDIAEGYSVSREKKESFPLTVTSAQKNPTAFYLCASSLQLNQPQHFGDGTRLSIL.

A word on this clone: Since a much larger clone is just one base distant, this may be a read error. This chain connects TRBV6-5 to TRBJ1-2; D remains unclear. Per germline, CDR1 MNHEY and CDR2 SVGAGI. V lost 6 bases to trimming and J lost 3 bases, with 5 bases between them. This CDR3 comprises 11 residues. For the CDR3, the DNA is TGTGCCAGCAGCTCAGACTATGGCTACACCTTC. Its protein product is CASSSDYGYTF.

The chain has TRBV25-1 and TRBJ2-3; TRBD1 is a possible D gene (5 bases). The CDR3 extends over 16 amino acids. V lost 3 bases to trimming and J lost 4 bases, with 17 bases between them. Germline V gene lookup returns CDR1 MGHDK and CDR2 SYGVNS. The CDR3 nucleotides are TGTGCCAGCAGTGATCGGTGGGGCAGGGAAGCAGATACGCAGTATTTT. Encoded protein: CASSDRWGREADTQYF.

The chain recombines TRBV7-9 with TRBJ2-5; perhaps TRBD1 as D (5 bases). The CDR3 spans 15 residues. The germline V gene has CDR1 SEHNR and CDR2 FQNEAQ (reference sequence). V lost 2 bases and J 0 bases, leaving 10 bases between the germline ends. CDR3 in DNA: TGTGCCAGCAGCTTAAGGGGTCAGGACCAAGAGACCCAGTACTTC. Translated: CASSLRGQDQETQYF. The full variable domain, rest sourced from reference TRBV7-9 and TRBJ2-5, is DTGVSQNPRHKITKRGQNVTFRCDPISEHNRLYWYRQTLGQGPEFLTYFQNEAQLEKSRLLSDRFSAERPKGSFSTLEIQRTEQGDSAMYLCASSLRGQDQETQYFGPGTRLLVL.

The rearrangement uses TRBV7-2 and TRBJ1-2, with 8 bases aligning to TRBD1. Germline V gene sequence: CDR1 SGHTA, CDR2 FQGNSA. The CDR3 spans 14 residues. J lost 4 bases, V lost 4 bases, and 5 bases had no gene match. The CDR3 nucleotides read TGTGCCAGCAGCTCCAGGGGGCCCCGCTATGGCTACACCTTC. Translated: CASSSRGPRYGYTF.

The chain couples TRBV29-1 to TRBJ2-1; 8 bases are a match to TRBD2. The CDR3 runs 15 residues. Germline loops: CDR1 SQVTM, CDR2 ANQGSEA. J was trimmed by 7 bases and V by 6 bases; bases with no gene match: 14. Here the CDR3 DNA reads TGCAGCGTGAACAAACCGGGACTAGTGGGGAATGAGCAGTTCTTC. This encodes CSVNKPGLVGNEQFF.

The CDR3 DNA is TGTGCCAGTAGCCGGGGCAGGGCCTCCCCATCCTACGAGCAGTACTTC. It yields the protein CASSRGRASPSYEQYF. The chain has TRBV19 and TRBJ2-7; D could derive from TRBD1 or TRBD2 (5 bases each). Germline loops: CDR1 LNHDA, CDR2 SQIVND (reference sequence). Deletions cut 6 bases from V and 1 base from J, with 19 bases between. This CDR3 comprises 16 residues.

The chain joins TRBV28 to TRBJ2-3, with D unresolved. Germline V gene sequence: CDR1 MDHEN, CDR2 SYDVKM. The germline V and J ends were trimmed by 7 bases and 9 bases, with 20 bases remaining between them. The CDR3 is 14 residues long. Written as DNA, the CDR3 is TGTGCCAGCACCCAAAGGCCGTCGGTAGGAACGCAGTATTTT. Its translation: CASTQRPSVGTQYF.